Shown below are 21 T cell receptor beta chains from a single sample sequenced in a study of OX40 agonist ivuxolimab in advanced cancers. Clones were sequenced by immunoSEQ multiplex PCR, and TCRdb holds only the in-frame ones, with some missing. The sample includes about 36,000 clones, more than 60% seen only once; the top ten take 11%. Sequenced material: CD4+ or CD8+ T cells sorted from blood, taken in a trial of the OX40 agonist ivuxolimab. The source of these receptors is an adult with an advanced solid tumor such as melanoma, head and neck, liver or kidney cancer.

This rearrangement joins TRBV4-1 to TRBJ2-3; 9 bases are a match to TRBD1. Germline values: CDR1 MGHRA, CDR2 YSYEKL. J lost 4 bases, V lost 0 bases, and 5 bases had no gene match. The CDR3 is 16 residues long. As DNA, the CDR3 is TGCGCCAGCAGCCAAGATTGGGGACAGGGACCAGATACGCAGTATTTT. Its translation: CASSQDWGQGPDTQYF.

The chain uses TRBV27 and TRBJ1-1; D is uncertain. The CDR3 runs 15 residues. Trimming stripped 6 bases from V and 0 bases from J, with 14 bases between. Germline V gene data show CDR1 as MNHEY and CDR2 as SMNVEV (reference sequence). The CDR3 loop reads CASSPIEGLNTEAFF. The CDR3 DNA is TGTGCCAGCAGCCCAATTGAGGGCCTGAACACTGAAGCTTTCTTT.

Written as DNA, the CDR3 is TGTGCCAGCAGCTTAAATTCGGGGGCGTCTGGAAACACCATATATTTT. The encoded protein is CASSLNSGASGNTIYF. The gene calls are TRBV7-2 and TRBJ1-3, with D possibly matching TRBD1 (6 bases). The CDR3 loop spans 16 amino acids. Between the trimmed V and J ends, which lost 2 bases and 1 base, there was a span of 12 bases. Germline CDR1 is SGHTA and CDR2 is FQGNSA.

This chain joins TRBV18 and TRBJ2-2; a possible D gene is TRBD2 (5 bases). Per germline, CDR1 KGHSH and CDR2 LQKENI. The CDR3 contains 16 residues. Deletions cut 5 bases from V and 3 bases from J, with 16 bases between. The CDR3: CASSELDWTDTGELFF. The CDR3 DNA is TGTGCCAGCTCAGAGTTAGACTGGACTGACACCGGGGAGCTGTTTTTT.

V is TRBV7-9 and J is TRBJ2-7; 8 nucleotides line up with TRBD1. The CDR3 length is 17 residues. The ends lost 1 base at V and 3 bases at J; junction bases unmatched: 11. CDR1 SEHNR and CDR2 FQNEAQ come from the germline V gene (reference sequence). The CDR3 sequence: CASSLEGTGVLLYEQYF. For the CDR3, the DNA is TGTGCCAGCAGCTTAGAGGGGACAGGCGTCCTCCTCTACGAGCAGTACTTC.

About this clone: The junction differs from germline at one of its ends, possibly a read error. The rearrangement uses TRBV6-6 and TRBJ2-7, with TRBD2 identical over 8 bases. The CDR3 loop spans 13 amino acids. Germline V lookup: CDR1 MNHNY, CDR2 SVGAGI (reference sequence). The CDR3 is CASIAAGAKEQHF. The CDR3 region has the DNA TGTGCCAGCATAGCAGCGGGGGCAAAAGAGCAGCACTTC.

Note on this clone: This sample includes further DNA sequences coding for the same CDR3. The rearrangement joins TRBV30 to TRBJ1-2; unclear D gene. Trimming removed 0 bases at V and 3 bases at J, with 8 bases between. The CDR3 is made up of 13 amino acids. Germline lookup yields CDR1 GTSNPN and CDR2 SVGIG (reference sequence). CDR3 DNA: TGTGCCTGGAGTGTAGAGGCCGACTATGGCTACACCTTC. Amino acids: CAWSVEADYGYTF.

In its sample, this clone is hyperexpanded. The chain carries TRBV28 and TRBJ1-2; tentative D call: TRBD1 (5 bases). The V and J ends lost 6 bases and 8 bases respectively, with 10 bases between them. The V gene's germline CDR1 is MDHEN and CDR2 SYDVKM. There are 11 residues in the CDR3. The CDR3 reads CASSPWDGYTF. Here the CDR3 DNA reads TGTGCCAGCAGCCCCTGGGACGGCTACACCTTC.

V is TRBV5-1 and J is TRBJ2-7; D is unclear. The V gene's germline CDR1 is SGHRS and CDR2 YFSETQ. The V end lost 0 bases, the J end lost 2 bases, and 9 bases lay between the germline ends. This CDR3 comprises 14 residues. The CDR3 DNA is TGCGCCAGCAGCTTGGATGCGGAAACCTACGAGCAGTACTTC. As protein: CASSLDAETYEQYF. The full variable domain, rest sourced from reference TRBV5-1 and TRBJ2-7, is KAGVTQTPRYLIKTRGQQVTLSCSPISGHRSVSWYQQTPGQGLQFLFEYFSETQRNKGNFPGRFSGRQFSNSRSEMNVSTLELGDSALYLCASSLDAETYEQYFGPGTRLTVT.

This clone was found once. This chain connects TRBV7-9 to TRBJ2-3, with 7 bases that match TRBD2. V shed 8 bases, J shed 1 base, and the junction held 3 bases outside the gene matches. The germline V gene has CDR1 SEHNR and CDR2 FQNEAQ (reference sequence). This CDR3 spans 13 amino acids. In DNA form, the CDR3 reads TGTGCCAGCGGGGAGGGAGGCACAGATACGCAGTATTTT. Translating it yields CASGEGGTDTQYF.

This clone was picked up one time. The chain recombines TRBV9 with TRBJ2-5, with TRBD1 matching 8 bases. CDR1 is SGDLS, CDR2 YYNGEE, per germline. The junction had 10 bases not matched to a gene; V was cut back by 4 bases and J by 5 bases. The CDR3 runs to 15 residues. The CDR3 spells CASSTRTGSVETQYF. DNA for the CDR3: TGTGCCAGCAGCACCCGGACAGGGTCGGTGGAGACCCAGTACTTC.

The chain carries TRBV29-1 and TRBJ1-1, with a weak D call TRBD1 (5 bases). Germline V lookup: CDR1 SQVTM, CDR2 ANQGSEA. The CDR3 covers 12 residues. Trimming cost V 4 bases and J 3 bases, with 9 bases left between them. The DNA of the CDR3 is TGCAGCGTTGTCGACAGCGACACTGAAGCTTTCTTT. It yields the protein CSVVDSDTEAFF.

The gene calls are TRBV21-1 and TRBJ2-5; the table's D gene call, TRBD2, was not cross checked with the DNA. TRBV21-1 is annotated as a pseudogene. The CDR3 has 15 residues. The CDR3 protein is CASRRVVATLETQYF. In DNA form, the CDR3 reads TGTGCCAGCAGACGTGTTGTAGCTACACTTGAGACCCAGTACTTC.

The rearrangement joins TRBV18 to TRBJ1-6; tentative D call: TRBD1 (6 bases). This CDR3 spans 14 amino acids. The V end lost 3 bases, the J end lost 7 bases, and 10 bases lay between the germline ends. Per germline, CDR1 KGHSH and CDR2 LQKENI. The CDR3 nucleotides are TGTGCCAGCTCACCCCGGGACACCAATTCACCCCTCCACTTT. Protein sequence: CASSPRDTNSPLHF.

V gene TRBV7-2 combines with J gene TRBJ1-5, with TRBD1 as a possible D gene (5 bases). Trimming shortened V by 3 bases and J by 2 bases, and 17 bases separated the two germline ends. Germline V CDR1 and CDR2: SGHTA, FQGNSA. The CDR3 is 17 amino acids. CDR3 protein: CASSFKSLGLGNQPQHF. Written as DNA, the CDR3 is TGTGCCAGCAGCTTTAAGAGTTTGGGGCTGGGCAATCAGCCCCAGCATTTT.

V usage is TRBV5-1 and J usage is TRBJ1-2, with D possibly being TRBD1 (5 bases). Trimming took off 0 bases at V and 0 bases at J, with 9 bases between the two ends. CDR3 length: 15 amino acids. Germline V CDR1 and CDR2: SGHRS, YFSETQ. This chain's CDR3 is CASSLAPGTNYGYTF. The CDR3 DNA is TGCGCCAGCAGCTTGGCCCCAGGGACTAACTATGGCTACACCTTC.

The J gene is TRBJ1-5, the V gene TRBV2, with D possibly TRBD1 on 5 matching bases. This CDR3 region has 18 residues. Looked up from germline, CDR1 is SNHLY and CDR2 is FYNNEI. Deletions cut 4 bases from V and 2 bases from J, with 21 bases between. The CDR3 is CASSARGPRGWGNQPQHF. The DNA of the CDR3 is TGTGCCAGCAGTGCTCGGGGCCCCCGGGGATGGGGCAATCAGCCCCAGCATTTT.

This CDR3 is CASSVRRGEGATEAFF. The DNA of the CDR3 is TGTGCCAGCAGCGTTCGGCGTGGGGAGGGGGCCACTGAAGCTTTCTTT. The chain uses TRBV7-2 and TRBJ1-1, with TRBD1 matching 7 bases. The ends lost 5 bases at V and 4 bases at J; junction bases unmatched: 13. The CDR3 totals 16 residues. Germline V gene lookup returns CDR1 SGHTA and CDR2 FQGNSA.

The chain employs TRBV5-1 and TRBJ1-5; D uncertain. This CDR3 contains 13 residues. The germline V and J ends were trimmed by 3 bases and 7 bases, with 11 bases remaining between them. The germline V gene encodes CDR1 SGHRS and CDR2 YFSETQ. The CDR3 sequence: CASSSDGWQPQHF. The CDR3 nucleotides read TGCGCCAGCAGCTCGGACGGGTGGCAGCCCCAGCATTTT.

The rearrangement links TRBV5-1 to TRBJ1-1, with D unresolved. This CDR3 comprises 14 residues. Germline V gene lookup returns CDR1 SGHRS and CDR2 YFSETQ. Trimming took 1 base from V and 0 from J, leaving 7 bases between them. CDR3 loop: CASSLYVMNTEAFF. CDR3 nucleotides: TGCGCCAGCAGCTTGTATGTTATGAACACTGAAGCTTTCTTT.

CDR3 coding DNA: TGTGCCAGCAGTGAAGAGGCCAGGGGCTTCACCGGGGAGCTGTTTTTT. It is translated as CASSEEARGFTGELFF. The rearrangement uses TRBV2 and TRBJ2-2, with D perhaps TRBD1 (6 bases). The CDR3 runs to 16 residues. From germline, CDR1 is SNHLY and CDR2 FYNNEI. Deletions cut 1 base from V and 4 bases from J, with 13 bases between.